The TCR beta chain under discussion was sequenced for a study of T cell repertoires in cytomegalovirus infection. About the study: CMV epitopes, recently identified HLA-C-restricted and well-studied HLA-B-restricted, were used. Regarding the study as a whole: Within the response measured ex vivo, HLA-C-restricted CMV-specific TCR beta clonotypes were dominant. Cumulative frequency of public TCR beta families picked out carriers of CMV plus the relevant HLA.

There are 15 residues in the CDR3. V lost 3 bases to trimming and J lost 4 bases; unmatched junction nucleotides: 5. As concerns this clonotype: Antigen unknown.

TCRdb fed the reads into MiXCR, producing one record per CDR3 protein. Among approximately 910,000 distinct CDR3 sequences, about a third were seen once, and the ten largest hold more than 13%. The material sequenced was cultured CD8+ T cells from PBMCs, taken from culture after CMV antigen stimulation. The gene calls are TRBV12-3 or TRBV12-4 and TRBJ2-5; 10 bases line up with TRBD2. The receptor comes from a human donor in good health (CMV status not recorded). Some clones in this sample may be carry-over from other donors' samples. CDR3 residues: CASSFTSGGAETQYF. CDR3 DNA sequence: TGTGCCAGCAGTTTCACCAGCGGGGGGGCAGAGACCCAGTACTTC.